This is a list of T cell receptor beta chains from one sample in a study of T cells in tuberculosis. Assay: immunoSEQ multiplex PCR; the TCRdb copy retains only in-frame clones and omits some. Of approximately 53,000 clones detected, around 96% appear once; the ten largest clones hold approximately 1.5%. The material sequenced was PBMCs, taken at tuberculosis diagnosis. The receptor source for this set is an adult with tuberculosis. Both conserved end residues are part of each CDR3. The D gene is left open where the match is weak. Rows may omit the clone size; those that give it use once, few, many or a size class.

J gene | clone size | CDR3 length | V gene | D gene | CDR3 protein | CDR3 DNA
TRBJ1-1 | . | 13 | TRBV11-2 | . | CASSFSVDTEAFF | TGTGCCAGCAGCTTCTCGGTGGACACTGAAGCTTTCTTT
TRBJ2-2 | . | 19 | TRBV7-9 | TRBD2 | CASSPRTSGALTNTGELFF | TGTGCCAGCAGCCCCCGGACTAGCGGGGCCCTCACGAACACCGGGGAGCTGTTTTTT
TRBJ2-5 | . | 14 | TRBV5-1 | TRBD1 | CASSLGTVQETQYF | TGCGCCAGCAGCCTTGGGACAGTCCAAGAGACCCAGTACTTC
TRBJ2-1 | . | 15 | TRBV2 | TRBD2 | CASRGTSYLQGEQFF | TGTGCCAGCAGGGGGACTAGCTACCTTCAGGGTGAGCAGTTCTTC
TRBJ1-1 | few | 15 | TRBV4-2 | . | CASSQQPGLNTEAFF | TGTGCCAGCAGCCAACAACCGGGACTTAACACTGAAGCTTTCTTT
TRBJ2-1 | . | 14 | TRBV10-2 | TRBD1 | CASRQGGSYNEQFF | TGCGCCAGCCGACAGGGCGGCTCCTACAATGAGCAGTTCTTC
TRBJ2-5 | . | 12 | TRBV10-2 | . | CASSESETQKYF | TGCGCCAGCAGTGAGTCCGAGACTCAGAAGTACTTC
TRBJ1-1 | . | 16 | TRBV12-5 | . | CASGLTLGLEGTEAFF | TGTGCTAGTGGTTTGACTCTAGGACTGGAGGGCACTGAAGCTTTCTTT
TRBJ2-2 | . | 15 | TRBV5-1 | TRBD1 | CASSLAGQGPGELFF | TGCGCCAGCAGCTTGGCGGGACAGGGCCCCGGGGAGCTGTTTTTT
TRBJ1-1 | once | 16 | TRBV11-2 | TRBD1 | CASSIPGQGMNTEAFF | TGTGCCAGCAGCATACCGGGACAGGGGATGAACACTGAAGCTTTCTTT
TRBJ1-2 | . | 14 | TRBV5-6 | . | CASSLAASPGGYTF | TGTGCCAGCAGCTTGGCCGCCAGTCCTGGTGGCTACACCTTC
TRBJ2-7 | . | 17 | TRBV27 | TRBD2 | CASSPKTPGTSGYEQYF | TGTGCCAGCAGTCCCAAGACCCCCGGGACTAGCGGCTACGAGCAGTACTTC
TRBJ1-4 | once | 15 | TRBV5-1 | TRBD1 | CASKPGTGRSEKLFF | TGCGCCAGCAAGCCCGGGACAGGACGGTCCGAAAAACTGTTTTTT
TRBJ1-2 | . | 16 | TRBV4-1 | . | CASSQAHGGGANGYTF | TGCGCCAGCAGCCAAGCCCATGGGGGGGGCGCGAATGGCTACACCTTC
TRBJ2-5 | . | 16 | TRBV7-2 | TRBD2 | CASSPRTSGRQETQYF | TGTGCCAGCAGCCCCAGGACTAGCGGGAGGCAAGAGACCCAGTACTTC
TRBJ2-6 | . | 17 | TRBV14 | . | CASSQGRRSSGANVLTF | TGTGCCAGCAGCCAGGGGAGACGGTCCTCTGGGGCCAACGTCCTGACTTTC
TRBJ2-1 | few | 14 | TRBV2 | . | CASKGGTGYNEQFF | TGTGCCAGCAAAGGGGGAACAGGGTACAATGAGCAGTTCTTC
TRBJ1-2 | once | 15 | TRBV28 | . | CASSPQVASNYGYTF | TGTGCCAGCAGCCCACAGGTCGCATCTAACTATGGCTACACCTTC
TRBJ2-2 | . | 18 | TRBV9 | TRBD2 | CASSVLAGGTANTGELFF | TGTGCCAGCAGCGTCCTAGCGGGAGGGACAGCGAACACCGGGGAGCTGTTTTTT
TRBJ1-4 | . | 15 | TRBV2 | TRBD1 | CASGKGGTGSEKLFF | TGTGCCAGCGGGAAAGGCGGGACAGGGAGTGAAAAACTGTTTTTT
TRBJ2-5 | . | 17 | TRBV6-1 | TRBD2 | CASSALAGAGGEETQYF | TGTGCCAGCAGTGCTCTAGCGGGAGCGGGAGGGGAGGAGACCCAGTACTTC
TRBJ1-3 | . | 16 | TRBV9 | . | CASSEEAGSSGNTIYF | TGTGCCAGCAGCGAGGAGGCAGGAAGCTCTGGAAACACCATATATTTT
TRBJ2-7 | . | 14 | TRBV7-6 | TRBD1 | CASSLADRAYEQYF | TGTGCCAGCAGCTTAGCGGACAGGGCCTACGAGCAGTACTTC
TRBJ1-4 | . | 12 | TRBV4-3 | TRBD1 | CAGDRVEEKLFF | TGCGCCGGGGACAGGGTAGAAGAAAAACTGTTTTTT